This T cell receptor (beta chain) was retrieved from a study of T cell changes during pregnancy in multiple sclerosis (dated by TCRdb to the late 2010s). Some background on the complete study: The study looked at changes in the T cell repertoire across pregnancy in women with multiple sclerosis.

The method behind the library was the immunoSEQ multiplex PCR assay. The table was pulled from immuneACCESS by TCRdb, which kept in-frame rearrangements only. Such tables lose some clones; where checked, under half of the loss comes from unresolved V genes, and the rest has no known cause. Recorded for this sample are 25,000 to 40,000 clones; 89% of them occurred a single time. The ten most abundant clones make up approximately 12% of the sample. The germline V gene (reference sequence) provides CDR1 MNHEY and CDR2 SMNVEV. V is shortened by 3 bases, J by 0 bases, and the region joining them spans 8 bases. The CDR3 spans 14 residues, from the cysteine through the phenylalanine. Just the 42-base CDR3 DNA is kept, in frame starting at base 1. With respect to this clone: Its recognized antigen is unknown. Base qualities are missing; no much larger clone stands one base away.

The origin of this receptor is a female donor with multiple sclerosis, enrolled in a pregnancy study. This sample comprised CD8+ T cells from peripheral blood mononuclear cells, obtained in the third trimester of pregnancy. The rearrangement joined TRBV27 to TRBJ1-2, with the D gene not confidently named. The sequenced DNA is TGTGCCAGCAGTTTTTCCGAGTCTAACTATGGCTACACCTTC. Its translation reads: CASSFSESNYGYTF.